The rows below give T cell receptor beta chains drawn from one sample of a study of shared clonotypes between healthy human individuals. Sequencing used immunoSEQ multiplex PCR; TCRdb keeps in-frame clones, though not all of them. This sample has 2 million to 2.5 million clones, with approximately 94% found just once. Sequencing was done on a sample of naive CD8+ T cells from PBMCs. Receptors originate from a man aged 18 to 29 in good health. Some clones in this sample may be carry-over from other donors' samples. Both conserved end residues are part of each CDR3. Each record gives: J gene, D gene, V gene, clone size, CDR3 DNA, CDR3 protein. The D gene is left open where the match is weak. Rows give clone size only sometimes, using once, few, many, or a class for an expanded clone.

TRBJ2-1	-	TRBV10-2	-	TGCGCCAGCAGCCCTCGAGAAGACAATGAGCAGTTCTTC	CASSPREDNEQFF
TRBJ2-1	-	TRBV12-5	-	TGTGCTAGTGGTACGGGGACGTCCTCCCCCTACAATGAGCAGTTCTTC	CASGTGTSSPYNEQFF
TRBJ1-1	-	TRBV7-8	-	TGTGCCAGCAGACCCAACCGTGGGGTCGCTGAAGCTTTCTTT	CASRPNRGVAEAFF
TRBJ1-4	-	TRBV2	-	TGTGCCAGCGAGGAACGGAGGGTTGCAACTAATGAAAAACTGTTTTTT	CASEERRVATNEKLFF
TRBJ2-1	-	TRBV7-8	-	TGTGCCAGCAGCCCCCACTATAGCGGAAACTCCTACAATGAGCAGTTCTTC	CASSPHYSGNSYNEQFF
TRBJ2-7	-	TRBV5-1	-	TGCGCCAGCAGCTTAACGGGACAATCCTACGAGCAGTACTTC	CASSLTGQSYEQYF
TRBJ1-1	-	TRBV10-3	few	TGTGCCATCAGTGAAGCCTCCGGAGCTTTCTTT	CAISEASGAFF
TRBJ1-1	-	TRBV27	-	TGTGCCAGCAGTAAAGACCGCCTGGGGGCCTCCACTGAAGCTTTCTTT	CASSKDRLGASTEAFF
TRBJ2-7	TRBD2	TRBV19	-	TGTGCCAGTAATGTAGCGGGAGGATTGGGGGAGCAGTACTTC	CASNVAGGLGEQYF
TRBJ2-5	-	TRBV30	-	TGTGCCTGGAGTGGGCGATTCAGGCAAGGGTGGGAGACCCAGTACTTC	CAWSGRFRQGWETQYF
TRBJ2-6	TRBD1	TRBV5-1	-	TGCGCCAGCAGCGTAGGGACAGCCGGGGCCAACGTCCTGACTTTC	CASSVGTAGANVLTF
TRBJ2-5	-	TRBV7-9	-	TGTGCCAGCAGCTTAGGAGGGGAAGGCGTCCAAGAGACCCAGTACTTC	CASSLGGEGVQETQYF
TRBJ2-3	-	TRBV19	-	TGTGCCAGTAGTGAAGGGGATACGCAGTATTTT	CASSEGDTQYF
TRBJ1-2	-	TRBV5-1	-	TGCGCCAGCAGCCCAGGACGAGGTGGACTCAACTATGGCTACACCTTC	CASSPGRGGLNYGYTF
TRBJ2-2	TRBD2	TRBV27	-	TGTGCCAGCAGTCCTATTTGGACTAGCGGCCCCGGGGAGCTGTTTTTT	CASSPIWTSGPGELFF
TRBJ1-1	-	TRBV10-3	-	TGTGCCATCAGTGATCACAGTCTGAACACTGAAGCTTTCTTT	CAISDHSLNTEAFF
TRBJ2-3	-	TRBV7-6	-	TGTGCCAGCAGCCGGAGTCCAACAGGGTTAGAGTTCGCAGATACGCAGTATTTT	CASSRSPTGLEFADTQYF
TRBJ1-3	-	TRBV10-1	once	TGCGCCAGCAGAGGTCTAAAAGAAGGGGACACCATATATTTT	CASRGLKEGDTIYF
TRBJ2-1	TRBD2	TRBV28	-	TGTGCCAGCAGTGGGCAGCGGGAGAGCCCCACCTACAATGAGCAGTTCTTC	CASSGQRESPTYNEQFF
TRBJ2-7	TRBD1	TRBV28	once	TGTGCCAGCAGCCGACAGGGGGCGGACGAGCAGTACTTC	CASSRQGADEQYF
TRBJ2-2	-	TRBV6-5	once	TGTGCCAGCAGTTCCAACAACTTCGATACCACCGGGGAGCTGTTTTTT	CASSSNNFDTTGELFF
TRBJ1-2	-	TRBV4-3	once	TGCGCCAGCAGCCCAGTCCGGGGGCGCGGCTATGGCTACACCTTC	CASSPVRGRGYGYTF
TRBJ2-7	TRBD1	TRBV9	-	TGTGCCAGCAGCGGGCAGTCTTCAGGGGGTCAGTACGAGCAGTACTTC	CASSGQSSGGQYEQYF
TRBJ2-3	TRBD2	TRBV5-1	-	TGCGCCAGCAGCTGGGTAGCGGGAGTGGCAGATACGCAGTATTTT	CASSWVAGVADTQYF
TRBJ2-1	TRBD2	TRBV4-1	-	TGCGCCAGCAGCCCCTTGGGGGAGGGCCCCTACAATGAGCAGTTCTTC	CASSPLGEGPYNEQFF
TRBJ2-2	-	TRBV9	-	TGTGCCAGCAGCGTAGGGGGGAACACCGGGGAGCTGTTTTTT	CASSVGGNTGELFF
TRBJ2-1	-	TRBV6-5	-	TGTGCCAGAAGAAGGGAGAACTACAATGAGCAGTTCTTC	CARRRENYNEQFF
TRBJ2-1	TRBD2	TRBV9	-	TGTGCCAGCAGTGGGACTAGCGGGAGTTCTGAGCAGTTCTTC	CASSGTSGSSEQFF
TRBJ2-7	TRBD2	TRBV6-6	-	TGTGCCAGCAGTTACGGGCCTAGCGGGACCTACGAGCAGTACTTC	CASSYGPSGTYEQYF
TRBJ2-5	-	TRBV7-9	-	TGTGCCAGCAGCTCACTCAACTTAGGGGGATATGAGACCCAGTACTTC	CASSSLNLGGYETQYF
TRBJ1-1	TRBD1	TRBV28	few	TGTGCCAGCAGCCTACAGGGGGCGACTGAAGCTTTCTTT	CASSLQGATEAFF
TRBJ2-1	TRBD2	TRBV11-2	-	TGTGCCAGCAGCTTAGATGCGGCGTGGGGGGACTACAGGAATGAGCAGTTCTTC	CASSLDAAWGDYRNEQFF
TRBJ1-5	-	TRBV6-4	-	TGTGCCAGCAGTGAAAAAAGGAGGGAGGGCAATCAGCCCCAGCATTTT	CASSEKRREGNQPQHF
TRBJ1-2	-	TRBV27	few	TGTGCCAGCAGTGCGGCGACGGGCCTTGGGGGCACCTTC	CASSAATGLGGTF
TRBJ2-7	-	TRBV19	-	TGTGCCAGTAGTCGCGACGGGGAAGTGGACGAGCAGTACTTC	CASSRDGEVDEQYF
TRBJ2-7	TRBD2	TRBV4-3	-	TGCGCCAGCAGCCTATCAGGGAGGGAGGGGGAGCAGTACTTC	CASSLSGREGEQYF
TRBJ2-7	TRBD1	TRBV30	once	TGTGCCTGGAGTGTCACAGGGGGTGACTACGAGCAGTACTTC	CAWSVTGGDYEQYF
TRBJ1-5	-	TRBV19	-	TGTGCCAGTATGGCGGGAGACCAGCCCCAGCATTTT	CASMAGDQPQHF
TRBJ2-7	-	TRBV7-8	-	TGTGCCAGCAGCCTTGACAGCTTCTCTTACGAGCAGTACTTC	CASSLDSFSYEQYF
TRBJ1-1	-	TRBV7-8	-	TGTGCCAGCAGCTTAGTTGAGGGGGACACTGAAGCTTTCTTT	CASSLVEGDTEAFF
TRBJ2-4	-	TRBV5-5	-	TGTGCCAGCAGCGCGGGAGCCAAAAACATTCAGTACTTC	CASSAGAKNIQYF
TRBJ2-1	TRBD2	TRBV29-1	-	TGCAGCGTTGAAGATCAGCGGGAGTGGTCCAATGAGCAGTTCTTC	CSVEDQREWSNEQFF
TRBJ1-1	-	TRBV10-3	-	TGTGCCATCAGGACCCGGGAAAACACTGAAGCTTTCTTT	CAIRTRENTEAFF
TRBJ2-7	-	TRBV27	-	TGTGCCAGCAGGTCCGCGGGGCAGGGAGTCTACGAGCAGTACTTC	CASRSAGQGVYEQYF
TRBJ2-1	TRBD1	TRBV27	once	TGTGCCAGCAGAGACAGGGGGAGCTCCTACAATGAGCAGTTCTTC	CASRDRGSSYNEQFF